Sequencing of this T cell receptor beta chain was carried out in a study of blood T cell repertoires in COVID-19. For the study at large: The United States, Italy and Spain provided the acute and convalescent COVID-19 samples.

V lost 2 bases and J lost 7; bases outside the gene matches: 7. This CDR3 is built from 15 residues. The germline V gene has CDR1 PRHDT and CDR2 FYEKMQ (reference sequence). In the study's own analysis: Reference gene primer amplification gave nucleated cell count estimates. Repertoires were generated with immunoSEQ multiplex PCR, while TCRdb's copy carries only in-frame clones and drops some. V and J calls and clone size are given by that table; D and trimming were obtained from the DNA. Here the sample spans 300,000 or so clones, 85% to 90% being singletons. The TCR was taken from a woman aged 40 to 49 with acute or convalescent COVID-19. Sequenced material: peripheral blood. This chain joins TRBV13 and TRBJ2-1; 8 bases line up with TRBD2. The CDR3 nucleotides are TGTGCCAGCAGCTTATACGGGGGGGCGGTGAATGAGCAGTTCTTC. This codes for CASSLYGGAVNEQFF.